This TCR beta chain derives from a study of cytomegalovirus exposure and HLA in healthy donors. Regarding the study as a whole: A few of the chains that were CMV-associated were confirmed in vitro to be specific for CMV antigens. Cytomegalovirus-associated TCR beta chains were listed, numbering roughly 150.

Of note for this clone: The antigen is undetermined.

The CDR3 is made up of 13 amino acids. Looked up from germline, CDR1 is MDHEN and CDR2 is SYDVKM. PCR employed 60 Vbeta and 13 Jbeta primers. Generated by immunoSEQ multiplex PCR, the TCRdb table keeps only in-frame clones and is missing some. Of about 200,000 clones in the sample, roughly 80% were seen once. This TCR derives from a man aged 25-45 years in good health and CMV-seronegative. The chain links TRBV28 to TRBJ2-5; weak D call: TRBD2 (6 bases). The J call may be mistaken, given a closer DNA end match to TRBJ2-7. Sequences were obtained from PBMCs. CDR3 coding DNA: TGTGCCGGGTCATCTAGCGACTCCTACGAGCAGTACTTC. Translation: CAGSSSDSYEQYF.